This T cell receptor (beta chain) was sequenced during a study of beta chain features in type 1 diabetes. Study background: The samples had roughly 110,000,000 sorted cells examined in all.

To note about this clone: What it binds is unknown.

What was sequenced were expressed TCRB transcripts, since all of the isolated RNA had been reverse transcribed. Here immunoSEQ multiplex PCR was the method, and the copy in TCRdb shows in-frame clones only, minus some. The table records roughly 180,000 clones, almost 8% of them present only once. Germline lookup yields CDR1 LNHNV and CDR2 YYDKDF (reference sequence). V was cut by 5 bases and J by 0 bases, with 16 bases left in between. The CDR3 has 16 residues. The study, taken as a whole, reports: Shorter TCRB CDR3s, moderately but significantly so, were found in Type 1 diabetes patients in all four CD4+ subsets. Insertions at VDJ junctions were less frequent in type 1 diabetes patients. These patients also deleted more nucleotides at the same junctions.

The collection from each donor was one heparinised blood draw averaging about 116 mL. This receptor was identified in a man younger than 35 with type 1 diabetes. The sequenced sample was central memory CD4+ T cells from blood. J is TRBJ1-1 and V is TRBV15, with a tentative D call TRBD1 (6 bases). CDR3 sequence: CATSPRGDRMNTEAFF. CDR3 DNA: TGTGCCACCAGCCCCAGGGGCGACCGGATGAACACTGAAGCTTTCTTT.